Sequencing of this T cell receptor beta chain was carried out in a study of radiotherapy plus CTLA-4 blockade in lung cancer. Chemo-refractory metastatic non-small-cell lung cancer patients underwent focal radiation alongside CTLA-4 blockade with ipilimumab. Libraries were prepared by immunoSEQ multiplex PCR; TCRdb keeps only in-frame clonotypes and omits some of them. The data contain approximately 76,000 clones, under 80% of them singletons. V shed 5 bases, J shed 0 bases, and the junction held 6 bases outside the gene matches. CDR1 and CDR2 (germline): LNHDA, SQIVND (reference sequence). The CDR3 loop spans 16 amino acids.

The chain has TRBV19 and TRBJ2-3; 9 bases map to TRBD2. This TCR was recovered from a human donor with non-small cell lung cancer who had a partial response to radiotherapy plus ipilimumab. Some clones in this sample may be carry-over from other donors' samples. The sample was peripheral blood, taken from a patient treated with radiotherapy plus ipilimumab. The CDR3 region has the DNA TGTGCCAGTAGTCGGATGGCGGGGGGGAGCACAGATACGCAGTATTTT. Residues: CASSRMAGGSTDTQYF.